The clone carrying this T cell receptor beta chain came up a few times. V was pared by 3 bases and J by 6 bases, with 8 bases between. CDR3 size: 12 residues. CDR1 is DFQATT and CDR2 is SNEGSKA in the germline V gene (reference sequence). Attachment of unique molecular identifiers to individual cDNA molecules was performed. TCRdb re-called the 5' RACE reads with MiXCR, one entry per CDR3 protein. The profile shows roughly 93,000 distinct CDR3 sequences, about 15% of them singletons. This specimen belongs to a study of early T cells in non-severe SARS-CoV-2 infection. Input material: whole blood. This TCR derives from an adult who was a healthcare worker with PCR-confirmed SARS-CoV-2 infection or an uninfected control (not recorded which). The rearrangement uses TRBV20-1 and TRBJ2-2; D uncertain. The CDR3: CSASGRPGELFF. Here the CDR3 DNA reads TGCAGTGCTAGCGGGCGGCCCGGGGAGCTGTTTTTT.